The 22 T cell receptor beta chains below come from one sample, sequenced in a study of blood T cell repertoires in COVID-19. Data came from immunoSEQ multiplex PCR; TCRdb stores just in-frame clones and leaves some out. The table shows some 160,000 clones, with around four fifths occurring only once. The sample consisted of peripheral blood. The receptors stem from a woman older than 75 with COVID-19, enrolled during active disease.

This chain connects TRBV9 to TRBJ1-6; 12 positions agree with TRBD1. CDR3 length equals 16 residues. Losses at the gene ends were 3 bases for V and 9 bases for J; bases not matched to a gene: 7. Germline V gene sequence: CDR1 SGDLS, CDR2 YYNGEE. CDR3 in DNA: TGTGCCAGCAGCGAAGGGACAGGGGGCGTTGGTTCACCCCTCCACTTT. As protein: CASSEGTGGVGSPLHF.

The rearrangement joins TRBV5-1 to TRBJ1-1; TRBD1 matches 10 bases. This CDR3 comprises 16 residues. Trimming cost V 0 bases and J 4 bases; bases outside gene matches: 6. CDR1 is SGHRS, CDR2 YFSETQ, per germline. The CDR3 DNA sequence: TGCGCCAGCAGCTTGGGACAGGGGGCTGGGGGCACTGAAGCTTTCTTT. It translates to CASSLGQGAGGTEAFF.

This chain connects TRBV11-3 to TRBJ2-7; D gene unclear. Per the germline V gene, CDR1 is SGHNT and CDR2 is YENEEA. V lost 2 bases to trimming and J lost 0 bases, with 11 bases between them. This CDR3 has 15 amino acids. CDR3 nucleotides: TGTGCCAGCAGCTTAAATAGTTTTTACTCCTACGAGCAGTACTTC. As protein: CASSLNSFYSYEQYF.

The genes are TRBV5-1 and TRBJ2-3, with 7 bases that match TRBD2. Germline V gene data show CDR1 as SGHRS and CDR2 as YFSETQ. CDR3 length: 14 amino acids. Germline trimming cut 4 bases from V and 2 bases from J; bases unmatched to any gene: 4. The CDR3 region is CASSRTSLTDTQYF. The CDR3 DNA is TGCGCCAGCAGCCGGACTAGTCTCACAGATACGCAGTATTTT.

This clone has more than one count but fewer than ten. This CDR3 reads CASSHRGGNQPQHF. The CDR3 DNA sequence: TGTGCCAGCAGCCACAGGGGTGGCAATCAGCCCCAGCATTTT. The J gene is TRBJ1-5, the V gene TRBV11-2; 7 nucleotides match TRBD1. The CDR3 totals 14 residues. Germline values: CDR1 SGHAT, CDR2 FQNNGV. The V gene end was trimmed by 5 bases and the J gene end by 2 bases; junction bases not matched to a gene: 3.

The chain couples TRBV10-3 to TRBJ1-5; 8 bases match TRBD1. Germline V gene lookup returns CDR1 ENHRY and CDR2 SYGVKD. The CDR3 has 14 amino acids. V lost 1 base and J lost 4; bases outside the gene matches: 0. CDR3 sequence: CAISEYRGNQPQHF. CDR3 in DNA: TGTGCCATCAGTGAGTACAGGGGGAATCAGCCCCAGCATTTT.

In this sample, this clone turned up once. The V and J genes are TRBV19 and TRBJ2-1; TRBD1 matches 8 bases. Germline loops: CDR1 LNHDA, CDR2 SQIVND (reference sequence). The CDR3 loop spans 14 amino acids. Germline trimming cut 3 bases from V and 9 bases from J; bases unmatched to any gene: 7. The CDR3: CASSMLDRVGEQFF. CDR3 bases: TGTGCCAGTAGTATGTTGGACAGGGTGGGTGAGCAGTTCTTC.

The chain has TRBV9 and TRBJ1-4, with no clear D. Trimming took off 3 bases at V and 0 bases at J, with 6 bases between the two ends. Germline V gene lookup returns CDR1 SGDLS and CDR2 YYNGEE. CDR3 length: 14 amino acids. The CDR3 nucleotides read TGTGCCAGCAGCGCAGATGCAACTAATGAAAAACTGTTTTTT. Translated, it gives CASSADATNEKLFF.

V gene TRBV6-5 combines with J gene TRBJ2-7; TRBD2 aligns across 7 bases. The CDR3 consists of 13 residues. Germline CDR1 is MNHEY and CDR2 is SVGAGI. Trimming at V came to 10 bases and at J to 3 bases, leaving 9 bases not matched to a gene. The CDR3 sequence: CATQSASGYEQYF. CDR3 bases: TGTGCCACCCAGAGTGCTAGCGGCTACGAGCAGTACTTC.

The chain recombines TRBV10-3 with TRBJ1-2; 10 bases fit TRBD1. Losses at the gene ends were 6 bases for V and 6 bases for J; bases not matched to a gene: 7. This CDR3 contains 14 residues. The germline gives CDR1 ENHRY, CDR2 SYGVKD. The CDR3 nucleotides are TGTGCCATCAGCGCGGACAGGGGGAGTGATGGCTACACCTTC. Its protein product is CAISADRGSDGYTF.

The V call is TRBV30, the J call TRBJ2-1, with D hard to call. Germline lookup yields CDR1 GTSNPN and CDR2 SVGIG (reference sequence). The CDR3 totals 11 residues. The germline V and J ends were trimmed by 7 bases and 8 bases, with 12 bases remaining between them. CDR3 nucleotides: TGTGCCTTATCCCCCTCCCATGAGCAGTTCTTC. It specifies CALSPSHEQFF.

This chain uses TRBV6-6 with TRBJ2-3; D not certain. This CDR3 spans 15 amino acids. Germline values: CDR1 MNHNY, CDR2 SVGAGI (reference sequence). V lost 5 bases and J 0 bases, leaving 12 bases between the germline ends. This CDR3 is CASSLPQYSTDTQYF. The CDR3 DNA reads TGTGCCAGCAGTCTACCACAGTACAGCACAGATACGCAGTATTTT.

The chain combines TRBV18 with TRBJ2-7, with 7 nucleotides matching TRBD1. This CDR3 spans 13 amino acids. Unmatched junction bases numbered 3, after V lost 4 bases and J lost 3 bases. Germline lookup yields CDR1 KGHSH and CDR2 LQKENI. CDR3 loop: CASSLGTVYEQYF. The CDR3 DNA is TGTGCCAGCTCACTGGGGACAGTCTACGAGCAGTACTTC.

This chain connects TRBV5-4 to TRBJ1-2, with D possibly being TRBD1 (6 bases). In germline, CDR1 is SGHNT, CDR2 YYREEE (reference sequence). The CDR3 has 13 amino acids. V dropped 4 bases and J dropped 8 bases, with 15 bases sitting between them. The CDR3 region is CASSPVGGQGYTF. The CDR3 DNA is TGTGCCAGCAGCCCGGTGGGGGGGCAAGGCTACACCTTC. The whole variable domain, filled in from reference TRBV5-4 and TRBJ1-2, reads ETGVTQSPTHLIKTRGQQVTLRCSSQSGHNTVSWYQQALGQGPQFIFQYYREEENGRGNFPPRFSGLQFPNYSSELNVNALELDDSALYLCASSPVGGQGYTFGSGTRLTVV.

The chain combines TRBV5-5 with TRBJ2-5; TRBD2 matches at 7 bases. V was clipped by 4 bases and J by 4 bases; unmatched bases: 10. The CDR3 consists of 15 residues. Germline-derived CDR1 and CDR2 are SGHKS and YYEKEE (reference sequence). The CDR3 DNA sequence: TGTGCCAGCAGCCCCAGGGAGGGACCCCCAGAGACCCAGTACTTC. This codes for CASSPREGPPETQYF.

This rearrangement joins TRBV11-2 to TRBJ2-5, with D perhaps TRBD1 (5 bases). The CDR3 is 14 amino acids. The V and J ends lost 5 bases and 5 bases respectively, with 15 bases between them. In germline, CDR1 is SGHAT, CDR2 FQNNGV. The CDR3 DNA reads TGTGCCAGCAGCCAGTCAGGGCGAATGGAGACCCAGTACTTC. Its translation: CASSQSGRMETQYF.

The chain carries TRBV15 and TRBJ2-2; D call uncertain. Trimming took 0 bases from V and 1 from J, leaving 6 bases between them. Germline-derived CDR1 and CDR2 are LNHNV and YYDKDF (reference sequence). The CDR3 covers 15 residues. This chain's CDR3 is CATSRERLNTGELFF. Here the CDR3 DNA reads TGTGCCACCAGCAGAGAGCGCCTGAACACCGGGGAGCTGTTTTTT.

This clone occurred once. V and J are TRBV18 and TRBJ1-1; 8 bases are a match to TRBD1. CDR3 length: 16 amino acids. The germline V gene encodes CDR1 KGHSH and CDR2 LQKENI. V gave up 1 base and J gave up 5 bases; unmatched junction bases: 9. The CDR3 DNA reads as TGTGCCAGCTCACCACAACTGGGCGACAGGGGTACTGAAGCTTTCTTT. Residues: CASSPQLGDRGTEAFF.

A note on this clone: This CDR3 is also generated by other DNA sequences in the sample. The J gene is TRBJ2-7, the V gene TRBV5-1, with D possibly TRBD1 on 5 matching bases. The CDR3 totals 12 residues. Germline V gives CDR1 SGHRS, CDR2 YFSETQ. The V end was cut by 3 bases, the J end by 3 bases, with 7 bases between. CDR3 in amino acids: CASSSDSYEQYF. The CDR3, as DNA: TGCGCCAGCAGCTCTGACAGCTACGAGCAGTACTTC.

V gene TRBV10-3 combines with J gene TRBJ2-2; D is perhaps TRBD1 (5 bases). The CDR3 covers 15 residues. V lost 10 bases, J lost 6 bases, and 21 bases lay in between. The germline V gene encodes CDR1 ENHRY and CDR2 SYGVKD. CDR3: CATRAISPESGELFF. The DNA for the CDR3 is TGTGCCACCAGGGCGATTAGCCCCGAATCCGGGGAGCTGTTTTTT.

The rearrangement links TRBV5-4 to TRBJ2-5, with 7 bases matching TRBD1. J was trimmed by 5 bases and V by 3 bases; bases with no gene match: 7. Germline loops: CDR1 SGHNT, CDR2 YYREEE (reference sequence). The CDR3 covers 14 residues. This chain's CDR3 is CASSSTGYGETQYF. CDR3 sequence (DNA): TGTGCCAGCAGCTCGACAGGGTATGGGGAGACCCAGTACTTC.

The rearrangement uses TRBV14 and TRBJ1-2, with 8 bases identical to TRBD1. CDR3 length equals 13 residues. V lost 4 bases, J lost 8 bases, and 6 bases stayed unmatched. Germline V gives CDR1 SGHDN, CDR2 FVKESK. CDR3 sequence: CASSRFRGQGYTF. The CDR3 DNA reads TGTGCCAGCAGCCGGTTCAGGGGGCAGGGCTACACCTTC. The full variable domain, with the rest looked up from reference TRBV14 and TRBJ1-2, is EAGVTQFPSHSVIEKGQTVTLRCDPISGHDNLYWYRRVMGKEIKFLLHFVKESKQDESGMPNNRFLAERTGGTYSTLKVQPAELEDSGVYFCASSRFRGQGYTFGSGTRLTVV.